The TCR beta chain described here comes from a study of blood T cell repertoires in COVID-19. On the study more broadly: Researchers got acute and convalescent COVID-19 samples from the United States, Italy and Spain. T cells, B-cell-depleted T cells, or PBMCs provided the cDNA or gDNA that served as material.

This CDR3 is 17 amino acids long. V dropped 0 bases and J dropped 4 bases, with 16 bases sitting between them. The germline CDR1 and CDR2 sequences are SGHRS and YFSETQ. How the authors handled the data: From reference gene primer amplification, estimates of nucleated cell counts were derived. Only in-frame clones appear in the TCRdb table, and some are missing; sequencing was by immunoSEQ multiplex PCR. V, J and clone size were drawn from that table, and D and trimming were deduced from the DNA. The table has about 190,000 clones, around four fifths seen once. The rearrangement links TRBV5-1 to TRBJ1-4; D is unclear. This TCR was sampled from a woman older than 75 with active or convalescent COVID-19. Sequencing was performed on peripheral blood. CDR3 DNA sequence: TGCGCCAGCAGCTTGGGGGCGCGTTATAGTGGTAATGAAAAACTGTTTTTT. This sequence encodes CASSLGARYSGNEKLFF.